The clone carrying this T cell receptor (beta chain) has just a few counts. Its cognate antigen is unknown. The data originate from a study of CD8+ T cells in alopecia areata. As the sequencing template, cDNA was produced by extracting RNA and reverse transcribing it. The repertoire was sequenced with immunoSEQ multiplex PCR; TCRdb's copy has only in-frame clones and lacks some. The table lists some 99,000 clones, nearly 45% of them singletons. Study-wide results and limits: Mice showed clearer TCR sharing than patients did, a gap that was possibly HLA-related.

Germline CDR1 is SQVTM and CDR2 is ANQGSEA. The CDR3 totals 13 residues. V dropped 7 bases and J dropped 4; count of bases not matched to a gene: 8. Sorting of PBMCs yielded the CD4+ and CD8+ T cells. This receptor was identified in a human donor with alopecia areata. The rearrangement links TRBV29-1 to TRBJ2-5; 8 nucleotides align to TRBD1. Sequenced sample: CD4+ T cells sorted from blood. Here the CDR3 reads CSDLGQGGETQYF. The CDR3 coding sequence is TGCAGCGACCTAGGACAGGGCGGAGAGACCCAGTACTTC.